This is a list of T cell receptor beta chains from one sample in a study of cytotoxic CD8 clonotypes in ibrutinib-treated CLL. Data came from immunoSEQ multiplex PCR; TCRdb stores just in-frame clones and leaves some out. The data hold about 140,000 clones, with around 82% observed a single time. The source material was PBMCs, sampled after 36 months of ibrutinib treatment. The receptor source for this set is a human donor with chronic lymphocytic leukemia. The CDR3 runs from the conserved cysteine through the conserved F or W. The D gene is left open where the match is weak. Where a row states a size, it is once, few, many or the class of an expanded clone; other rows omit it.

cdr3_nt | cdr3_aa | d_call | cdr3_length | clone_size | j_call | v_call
TGCGCCAGCAGGCTGGCTAGCGGGCTGAACACCGGGGAGCTGTTTTTT | CASRLASGLNTGELFF | TRBD2 | 16 | - | TRBJ2-2 | TRBV5-1
TGTGCCAGCTCACCAAGTGTGGGGAGCTATGGCTACACCTTC | CASSPSVGSYGYTF | - | 14 | - | TRBJ1-2 | TRBV18
TGTGCCAGCAGCCACGGGGGGTTTCAGCCCCAGCATTTT | CASSHGGFQPQHF | - | 13 | once | TRBJ1-5 | TRBV6-5
TGTGCCAGCAGCCTCGGACGGTGGGGCGCCTACGAGCAGTACTTC | CASSLGRWGAYEQYF | - | 15 | - | TRBJ2-7 | TRBV6-1
TGTGCCAGCAGCTTGAGACGAGAACGGACAGGGGGCTTGACCCTCTATGGCTACACCTTC | CASSLRRERTGGLTLYGYTF | TRBD1 | 20 | - | TRBJ1-2 | TRBV5-4
TGCGCCAGGATTGAAGGGGGGGCAGGCCATAGCACAGATACGCAGTATTTT | CARIEGGAGHSTDTQYF | - | 17 | - | TRBJ2-3 | TRBV10-1
TGTGCCAGCAGTGTTGAGAGGACTAGCAATCAGCCCCAGCATTTT | CASSVERTSNQPQHF | - | 15 | - | TRBJ1-5 | TRBV2
TGTGCCAGTAGTGCTGGACAGGGTTGGAGTACTGAAGCTTTCTTT | CASSAGQGWSTEAFF | TRBD1 | 15 | - | TRBJ1-1 | TRBV19
TGTGCCAGTAGTATAATGGGGACAGGCACTGAAGCTTTCTTT | CASSIMGTGTEAFF | TRBD1 | 14 | once | TRBJ1-1 | TRBV19
TGTGCCAGTGGTGGGTTGGTACAAGCTTTCTTT | CASGGLVQAFF | - | 11 | few | TRBJ1-1 | TRBV2
TGTGCCAGTAGTATGGCGTCAGTCCGGGGTAAGCGGGGGGACTACGAGCAGTACTTC | CASSMASVRGKRGDYEQYF | TRBD2 | 19 | - | TRBJ2-7 | TRBV19
TGTGCCAGCAGCTTAGCGGGACTCACCCAGTACTTC | CASSLAGLTQYF | - | 12 | - | TRBJ2-5 | TRBV7-2
TGCGCCAGCAGCTTCGAGAGCCCTCTCCCCTACGAGCAGTACTTC | CASSFESPLPYEQYF | - | 15 | few | TRBJ2-7 | TRBV5-1
TGTGCCAGCAGCTTAGACCTTACCGGAAACAATGAGCAGTTCTTC | CASSLDLTGNNEQFF | - | 15 | - | TRBJ2-1 | TRBV7-9
TGTGCCTGGAGTGTACAGTGGAACACTGAAGCTTTCTTT | CAWSVQWNTEAFF | - | 13 | - | TRBJ1-1 | TRBV30
TGTGCCAGCATCGTGGACGTCTACGAGCAGTACTTC | CASIVDVYEQYF | - | 12 | - | TRBJ2-7 | TRBV6-1
TGTGCCAGCTCAGGAGACAGGAACACTGAAGCTTTCTTT | CASSGDRNTEAFF | - | 13 | - | TRBJ1-1 | TRBV18
TGCGCCAGCAGTGATTTCGGACACGGCAATCAGCCCCAGCATTTT | CASSDFGHGNQPQHF | - | 15 | - | TRBJ1-5 | TRBV10-2
TGTGCCAGCGCTGGACAGTTGTGGGTATATGGCTACACCTTC | CASAGQLWVYGYTF | - | 14 | - | TRBJ1-2 | TRBV6-1
TGTGCCAGCAGCGCTGGGGGGGGACAGCAGTACTTC | CASSAGGGQQYF | TRBD2 | 12 | - | TRBJ2-7 | TRBV11-2
TGCAGCGTTGAAGATCGGACACTACAGGGAGAGACCCAGTACTTC | CSVEDRTLQGETQYF | - | 15 | - | TRBJ2-5 | TRBV29-1
TGTGCCAGCAGCTTAAGTGCACAACCGAACACCGGGGAGCTGTTTTTT | CASSLSAQPNTGELFF | - | 16 | - | TRBJ2-2 | TRBV11-2
TGTGCCAGCAGCGTATGGGCGAACACTGAAGCTTTCTTT | CASSVWANTEAFF | - | 13 | - | TRBJ1-1 | TRBV9
TGTGCCAGCAGCTGGCTCGGGACAGGGGCCGCTGAAGCTTTCTTT | CASSWLGTGAAEAFF | TRBD1 | 15 | - | TRBJ1-1 | TRBV5-8
TGTGCCAGCAGCTTGTTCGGGGAGCTGTTTTTT | CASSLFGELFF | - | 11 | - | TRBJ2-2 | TRBV5-5